This T cell receptor beta chain was recorded in a study of blood T cell repertoires in COVID-19. Background on the study: Acute-phase and convalescent COVID-19 samples originated in the United States, Italy and Spain.

CDR1 is SGHAT, CDR2 FQNNGV, per germline. CDR3 length equals 18 residues. The V gene end was trimmed by 6 bases and the J gene end by 9 bases; junction bases not matched to a gene: 17. TCRdb keeps only in-frame clones here, not all; method: immunoSEQ multiplex PCR. The sample lists 200,000 to 250,000 clones, 70% to 90% seen once, with around 1.4% in the top ten. The specimen sequenced was peripheral blood. The chain joins TRBV11-2 to TRBJ2-1; 13 positions agree with TRBD2. The TCR originated in a man between 18 and 29 years old with active or convalescent COVID-19. CDR3 coding DNA: TGTGCCAGCAGTCCTACTAGCGGGAGGGCCCCCGGTCGGACTGAGCAGTTCTTC. It is translated as CASSPTSGRAPGRTEQFF.